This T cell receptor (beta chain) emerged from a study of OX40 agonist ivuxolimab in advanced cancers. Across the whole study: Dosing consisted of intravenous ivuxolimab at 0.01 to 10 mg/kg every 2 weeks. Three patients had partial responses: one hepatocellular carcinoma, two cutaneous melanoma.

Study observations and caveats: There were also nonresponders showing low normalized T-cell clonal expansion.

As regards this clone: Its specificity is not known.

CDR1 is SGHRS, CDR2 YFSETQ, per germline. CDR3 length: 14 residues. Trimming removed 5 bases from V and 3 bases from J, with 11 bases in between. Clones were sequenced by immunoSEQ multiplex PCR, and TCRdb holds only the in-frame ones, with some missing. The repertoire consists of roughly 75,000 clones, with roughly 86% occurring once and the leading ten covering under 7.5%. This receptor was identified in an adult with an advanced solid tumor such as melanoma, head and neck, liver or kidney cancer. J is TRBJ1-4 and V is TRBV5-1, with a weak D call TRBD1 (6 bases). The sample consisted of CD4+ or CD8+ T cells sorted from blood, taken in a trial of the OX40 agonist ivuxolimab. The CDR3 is CASRQGPPNEKLFF. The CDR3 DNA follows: TGCGCCAGCAGACAGGGTCCCCCTAATGAAAAACTGTTTTTT.